Listed below are T cell receptor beta chains from one sample, sequenced in a study of blood T cells in healthy people across ages. MiXCR, applied by TCRdb to the 5' RACE reads, yields one record per CDR3 protein. The sample contains about 630,000 distinct CDR3 sequences, approximately 21% of which appear only once. Sample: blood. Source of these receptors: a man aged 70 or older in good health. Each CDR3 is given with its conserved first and last residue. Fields, in order: D gene, J gene, clone size, V gene, CDR3 DNA, CDR3 protein. The D gene is left open where the match is weak. Clone size is shown for a subset of rows, as once, few, many or a class of expanded clone.

D gene: TRBD2
J gene: TRBJ2-5
clone size: -
V gene: TRBV30
CDR3 DNA: TGTGCCTGGAGTCCTAGCGGGAGGGCCGGAGAGACCCAGTACTTC
CDR3 protein: CAWSPSGRAGETQYF

D gene: -
J gene: TRBJ2-1
clone size: many
V gene: TRBV5-1
CDR3 DNA: TGCGCCAGCAGCTTCAGTGAGAATGAGCAGTTCTTC
CDR3 protein: CASSFSENEQFF

D gene: -
J gene: TRBJ2-1
clone size: few
V gene: TRBV20-1
CDR3 DNA: TGCAGTGCTAGCCTGTCGGTCAATGAGCAGTTCTTC
CDR3 protein: CSASLSVNEQFF

D gene: TRBD1
J gene: TRBJ2-4
clone size: -
V gene: TRBV7-2
CDR3 DNA: TGTGCCAGCGGAACAGGGGCGGTCAAAAACATTCAGTACTTC
CDR3 protein: CASGTGAVKNIQYF

D gene: TRBD2
J gene: TRBJ2-3
clone size: -
V gene: TRBV12-3/TRBV12-4
CDR3 DNA: TGTGCCAGCACCAGTGGGACTAGCGTCCCAGATACGCAGTATTTT
CDR3 protein: CASTSGTSVPDTQYF

D gene: -
J gene: TRBJ2-5
clone size: -
V gene: TRBV7-2
CDR3 DNA: TGTGCCAACAGCCGGCTGGGACCGCAAGAGACCCAGTACTTC
CDR3 protein: CANSRLGPQETQYF

D gene: TRBD2
J gene: TRBJ2-1
clone size: -
V gene: TRBV19
CDR3 DNA: TGTGCCAGTAGTCTGACTAGCGGGGGATACAATGAGCAGTTCTTC
CDR3 protein: CASSLTSGGYNEQFF

D gene: -
J gene: TRBJ2-5
clone size: few
V gene: TRBV25-1
CDR3 DNA: TGTGCCAGCAGTGAATGGCGGGAAACCCTACAAGAGACCCAGTACTTC
CDR3 protein: CASSEWRETLQETQYF

D gene: TRBD2
J gene: TRBJ2-1
clone size: -
V gene: TRBV4-2
CDR3 DNA: TGTGCCAGCAGCCAAGTGGCTAGCGGGAGGGGGGGCTACAATGAGCAGTTCTTC
CDR3 protein: CASSQVASGRGGYNEQFF

D gene: -
J gene: TRBJ2-5
clone size: few
V gene: TRBV20-1
CDR3 DNA: TGCAGTGCTAGAGATTGGGCAGGGCAAGAGACCCAGTACTTC
CDR3 protein: CSARDWAGQETQYF

D gene: TRBD2
J gene: TRBJ2-5
clone size: -
V gene: TRBV20-1
CDR3 DNA: TGCAGTGCTCAGCTCGGCGGGAGGGCGAGAGAGACCCAGTACTTC
CDR3 protein: CSAQLGGRARETQYF

D gene: TRBD2
J gene: TRBJ2-1
clone size: few
V gene: TRBV18
CDR3 DNA: TGTGCCAGCTCACCACCCTTAGCGGGAGAGCAGTTCTTC
CDR3 protein: CASSPPLAGEQFF

D gene: TRBD1
J gene: TRBJ2-1
clone size: many
V gene: TRBV6-5
CDR3 DNA: TGTGCCAGCAGTTACAACAGGGGAGATGAGCAGTTCTTC
CDR3 protein: CASSYNRGDEQFF

D gene: -
J gene: TRBJ2-7
clone size: -
V gene: TRBV20-1
CDR3 DNA: TGCAGTGCTAGAGATCTCCCGGGGGACCGACCCTACGAGCAGTACTTC
CDR3 protein: CSARDLPGDRPYEQYF

D gene: TRBD1
J gene: TRBJ1-3
clone size: once
V gene: TRBV4-1
CDR3 DNA: TGCGCCAGCAGCCAAAGGAGGGGGCCTTTGAACACCATATATTTT
CDR3 protein: CASSQRRGPLNTIYF

D gene: -
J gene: TRBJ2-2
clone size: -
V gene: TRBV19
CDR3 DNA: TGTGCCAGCATGGCTCGCGGAAACACCGGGGAGCTGTTTTTT
CDR3 protein: CASMARGNTGELFF

D gene: TRBD2
J gene: TRBJ2-1
clone size: few
V gene: TRBV9
CDR3 DNA: TGTGCCAGTTCCACTGCGGGAGAAGTCTACAATGAGCAGTTCTTC
CDR3 protein: CASSTAGEVYNEQFF

D gene: TRBD2
J gene: TRBJ2-5
clone size: few
V gene: TRBV28
CDR3 DNA: TGTGCCAGCAGTTTGGGGGGGTTAAACCAAGAGACCCAGTACTTC
CDR3 protein: CASSLGGLNQETQYF

D gene: -
J gene: TRBJ2-2
clone size: many
V gene: TRBV10-1
CDR3 DNA: TGCGCCAGCAGTGACTCGAACACCGGGGAGCTGTTTTTT
CDR3 protein: CASSDSNTGELFF

D gene: -
J gene: TRBJ2-5
clone size: -
V gene: TRBV14
CDR3 DNA: TGTGCCAGCAGCCGAATGACAGGATTTCACGGGGCCCAGTACTTC
CDR3 protein: CASSRMTGFHGAQYF

D gene: -
J gene: TRBJ2-5
clone size: -
V gene: TRBV6-5
CDR3 DNA: TGTGCCAGCTCGGGATGGGAAGAGACCCAGTACTTC
CDR3 protein: CASSGWEETQYF

D gene: -
J gene: TRBJ2-7
clone size: -
V gene: TRBV5-1
CDR3 DNA: TGCGCCAGCAGCTTGGTTGCGGGCAACTCCTACGAGCAGTACTTC
CDR3 protein: CASSLVAGNSYEQYF

D gene: TRBD2
J gene: TRBJ2-5
clone size: many
V gene: TRBV7-9
CDR3 DNA: TGTGCCAGCAGCTTACGCACGACTAGCGGGAGGAAAGAGACCCAGTACTTC
CDR3 protein: CASSLRTTSGRKETQYF

D gene: TRBD1
J gene: TRBJ2-7
clone size: -
V gene: TRBV28
CDR3 DNA: TGTGCCAGCGAACCCCGACAGGGGCCTTACGAGCAGTACTTC
CDR3 protein: CASEPRQGPYEQYF

D gene: -
J gene: TRBJ2-1
clone size: few
V gene: TRBV20-1
CDR3 DNA: TGCAGTGCTACCCTTGGTAGGGACGAGCAGTTCTTC
CDR3 protein: CSATLGRDEQFF

D gene: TRBD1
J gene: TRBJ2-2
clone size: few
V gene: TRBV4-3
CDR3 DNA: TGCGCCAGCAGCCCGTCCGGGACAGGGAGGTCCGGGGAGCTGTTTTTT
CDR3 protein: CASSPSGTGRSGELFF

D gene: -
J gene: TRBJ2-3
clone size: few
V gene: TRBV5-5
CDR3 DNA: TGTGCCAGCAGCTTGCGACAGCCTCGGGGCACAGATACGCAGTATTTT
CDR3 protein: CASSLRQPRGTDTQYF

D gene: TRBD2
J gene: TRBJ2-7
clone size: -
V gene: TRBV7-3
CDR3 DNA: TGTGCCAGCAGTCAAACGGGGGGAACCTACGAGCAGTACTTC
CDR3 protein: CASSQTGGTYEQYF

D gene: TRBD1
J gene: TRBJ2-1
clone size: few
V gene: TRBV10-3
CDR3 DNA: TGTGCCATCAGTGGGGGACAGGGATTAGGGGAGCAGTTCTTC
CDR3 protein: CAISGGQGLGEQFF

D gene: TRBD2
J gene: TRBJ2-2
clone size: -
V gene: TRBV5-1
CDR3 DNA: TGCGCCAGCATAGCGGGAGGGCCGGCCACCGGGGAGCTGTTTTTT
CDR3 protein: CASIAGGPATGELFF

D gene: -
J gene: TRBJ2-2
clone size: few
V gene: TRBV28
CDR3 DNA: TGTGCCAGCGAACTCGACACCGGGGAGCTGTTTTTT
CDR3 protein: CASELDTGELFF

D gene: -
J gene: TRBJ2-3
clone size: few
V gene: TRBV7-9
CDR3 DNA: TGTGCCAGCAGCCCCGGGCGGGCCAGCACAGATACGCAGTATTTT
CDR3 protein: CASSPGRASTDTQYF

D gene: TRBD2
J gene: TRBJ2-3
clone size: many
V gene: TRBV7-3
CDR3 DNA: TGTGCCAGCAGCTTAACGGCACTAGCGGGAGTAACAGATACGCAGTATTTT
CDR3 protein: CASSLTALAGVTDTQYF

D gene: -
J gene: TRBJ1-1
clone size: few
V gene: TRBV7-8
CDR3 DNA: TGTGCCAGCAGCTTAGCGTGGGAGTCGGCTTTCTTT
CDR3 protein: CASSLAWESAFF

D gene: -
J gene: TRBJ2-3
clone size: few
V gene: TRBV20-1
CDR3 DNA: TGCAGTGTGGTAGGGGGGGAAGGGGCAGATACGCAGTATTTT
CDR3 protein: CSVVGGEGADTQYF

D gene: -
J gene: TRBJ1-3
clone size: few
V gene: TRBV7-2
CDR3 DNA: TGTGCCAGCAGCTTACCCACCTCTGGAAACACCATATATTTT
CDR3 protein: CASSLPTSGNTIYF

D gene: -
J gene: TRBJ2-5
clone size: many
V gene: TRBV29-1
CDR3 DNA: TGCAGCGTTGAAGTTCAGCAACAAGAGACCCAGTACTTC
CDR3 protein: CSVEVQQQETQYF

D gene: -
J gene: TRBJ1-2
clone size: -
V gene: TRBV7-9
CDR3 DNA: TGTGCCAGCAGCCCGAGCGGGCAGGTGGGAACCTATGGCTACACCTTC
CDR3 protein: CASSPSGQVGTYGYTF

D gene: -
J gene: TRBJ1-1
clone size: -
V gene: TRBV2
CDR3 DNA: TGTGCCAGCAGTGAACGGGTGAACACTGAAGCTTTCTTT
CDR3 protein: CASSERVNTEAFF

D gene: -
J gene: TRBJ2-3
clone size: -
V gene: TRBV15
CDR3 DNA: TGTGCCACCAGCAGAGAGGGCGTACCGCAGTATTTT
CDR3 protein: CATSREGVPQYF

D gene: -
J gene: TRBJ2-2
clone size: -
V gene: TRBV7-2
CDR3 DNA: TGTGCCAGCAGCTGGGGGGCCCTGAACACCGGGGAGCTGTTTTTT
CDR3 protein: CASSWGALNTGELFF

D gene: TRBD2
J gene: TRBJ2-1
clone size: -
V gene: TRBV20-1
CDR3 DNA: TGCAGTGCTAGAAGGCGGGAGGGCCAGATCCTCAGCTCCTACAATGAGCAGTTCTTC
CDR3 protein: CSARRREGQILSSYNEQFF

D gene: TRBD1
J gene: TRBJ2-2
clone size: few
V gene: TRBV7-2
CDR3 DNA: TGTGCCAGCAGCTACAGGACAGGGGAAACCGGGGAGCTGTTTTTT
CDR3 protein: CASSYRTGETGELFF

D gene: -
J gene: TRBJ2-5
clone size: -
V gene: TRBV7-2
CDR3 DNA: TGTGCCAGCAGCAAACTACAGGGATTAGCGGAAGAGACCCAGTACTTC
CDR3 protein: CASSKLQGLAEETQYF

D gene: -
J gene: TRBJ2-1
clone size: -
V gene: TRBV6-1
CDR3 DNA: TGTGCCAGCAGTGAAGCGGACTGGGTCTCCTACAATGAGCAGTTCTTC
CDR3 protein: CASSEADWVSYNEQFF

D gene: -
J gene: TRBJ2-5
clone size: -
V gene: TRBV29-1
CDR3 DNA: TGCAGCGTTGGTTCGCGGCTGCGGGAGACCCAGTACTTC
CDR3 protein: CSVGSRLRETQYF

D gene: -
J gene: TRBJ2-5
clone size: many
V gene: TRBV6-5
CDR3 DNA: TGTGCCAGCAGTTACGTTGGGGAGACCCAGTACTTC
CDR3 protein: CASSYVGETQYF

D gene: TRBD2
J gene: TRBJ2-7
clone size: -
V gene: TRBV6-5
CDR3 DNA: TGTGCCAGCAGGGCGGACGGGACTACCTACGAGCAGTACTTC
CDR3 protein: CASRADGTTYEQYF

D gene: -
J gene: TRBJ1-1
clone size: -
V gene: TRBV6-2/TRBV6-3
CDR3 DNA: TGTGCCAGCAGTTACTCGGGGATAGTCCCCACTGAAGCTTTCTTT
CDR3 protein: CASSYSGIVPTEAFF

D gene: -
J gene: TRBJ2-1
clone size: few
V gene: TRBV12-3/TRBV12-4
CDR3 DNA: TGTGCCAGCAGTTCCGACAGTAAATATGAGCAGTTCTTC
CDR3 protein: CASSSDSKYEQFF

D gene: -
J gene: TRBJ2-5
clone size: few
V gene: TRBV5-1
CDR3 DNA: TGCGCCAGCAGCTTGTTCGAACGGGAGACCCAGTACTTC
CDR3 protein: CASSLFERETQYF